What follows are 13 T cell receptor beta chains derived from one specimen sequenced in a study of OX40 agonist ivuxolimab in advanced cancers. TCRdb keeps only in-frame clones here, not all; method: immunoSEQ multiplex PCR. Here the sample spans tens of thousands of clones, approximately 92% being singletons. Specimen: CD4+ or CD8+ T cells sorted from blood, collected in a trial of the OX40 agonist ivuxolimab. The receptors come from an adult with an advanced solid tumor such as melanoma, head and neck, liver or kidney cancer.

V usage is TRBV5-6 and J usage is TRBJ1-2; 12 positions agree with TRBD1. The CDR3 totals 16 residues. After removal of 4 bases from V and 2 bases from J, the junction contained 6 bases not matched to a gene. Germline V gene data show CDR1 as SGHDT and CDR2 as YYEEEE. The CDR3 nucleotides are TGTGCCAGCAGCCGGGGACAGGGGGCGAGGAACTATGGCTACACCTTC. Translation: CASSRGQGARNYGYTF.

CDR3 protein: CASSPPASGNYNEQFF. In DNA form, the CDR3 reads TGTGCCAGCTCACCACCGGCTAGCGGGAACTACAATGAGCAGTTCTTC. The genes are TRBV18 and TRBJ2-1, with TRBD2 identical over 9 bases. J lost 3 bases, V lost 0 bases, and 3 bases had no gene match. The CDR3 has 16 amino acids. Germline values: CDR1 KGHSH, CDR2 LQKENI. The full variable domain, in which reference TRBV18 and TRBJ2-1 provide the parts outside the CDR3, is NAGVMQNPRHLVRRRGQEARLRCSPMKGHSHVYWYRQLPEEGLKFMVYLQKENIIDESGMPKERFSAEFPKEGPSILRIQQVVRGDSAAYFCASSPPASGNYNEQFFGPGTRLTVL.

The J gene is TRBJ2-5, the V gene TRBV11-2; tentatively, D is TRBD1 or TRBD2 (5 bases each). V shed 1 base and J shed 5 bases, with 11 bases lying between them. The length of the CDR3 is 14 residues. The germline V gene has CDR1 SGHAT and CDR2 FQNNGV. The CDR3 reads CASSLGGGGETQYF. DNA for the CDR3: TGTGCCAGCAGCTTAGGGGGCGGCGGGGAGACCCAGTACTTC.

The rearrangement joins TRBV5-5 to TRBJ2-1; D gene uncertain. Trimming stripped 1 base from V and 0 bases from J, with 11 bases between. Germline assignment: CDR1 SGHKS and CDR2 YYEKEE (reference sequence). The CDR3 extends over 16 amino acids. CDR3 bases: TGTGCCAGCAGCTTGCCCGACCAGAGCTCCTACAATGAGCAGTTCTTC. Translating gives CASSLPDQSSYNEQFF.

The V and J genes are TRBV7-6 and TRBJ1-3, with 7 bases aligning to TRBD1. With 7 bases clipped from V and 4 bases from J, the junction kept 13 bases outside the gene matches. Germline values: CDR1 SGHVS, CDR2 FNYEAQ. The CDR3 has 16 residues. The CDR3 DNA reads as TGTGCCAGCACCCCCGGGACAGCCGGAGGAGGAAACACCATATATTTT. It yields the protein CASTPGTAGGGNTIYF.

The rearrangement links TRBV27 to TRBJ1-1; tentative D call: TRBD1 (5 bases). Trimming pared 5 bases from V and 0 bases from J, leaving 13 bases between. The CDR3 spans 15 residues. Germline V gene sequence: CDR1 MNHEY, CDR2 SMNVEV (reference sequence). The CDR3 DNA reads as TGTGCCAGCAGTGCAGGGAGGCCCATGAACACTGAAGCTTTCTTT. Its protein is CASSAGRPMNTEAFF.

The chain links TRBV11-2 to TRBJ1-6; TRBD1 agrees at 7 bases. The CDR3 is 16 residues long. Germline V gene data show CDR1 as SGHAT and CDR2 as FQNNGV. The ends lost 0 bases at V and 13 bases at J; junction bases unmatched: 12. The CDR3 is CASSLDPRQGRQPLHF. In DNA form, the CDR3 reads TGTGCCAGCAGCTTAGATCCCAGACAGGGACGTCAGCCCCTCCACTTT.

This clone was recorded a few times. The chain carries TRBV9 and TRBJ1-1; D unresolved. The CDR3 is 15 residues long. Germline V CDR1 and CDR2: SGDLS, YYNGEE. V dropped 4 bases and J dropped 3 bases, with 16 bases sitting between them. The CDR3 DNA reads TGTGCCAGCAGCACCGTACTTGGGGAGGACACTGAAGCTTTCTTT. Its protein product is CASSTVLGEDTEAFF.

This sequence joins TRBV2 and TRBJ2-1; D is possibly TRBD1 or TRBD2 (5 bases each). There are 11 residues in the CDR3. CDR1 is SNHLY and CDR2 is FYNNEI in the germline V gene. V was cut by 10 bases and J by 7 bases, with 11 bases left in between. Written as DNA, the CDR3 is TGTGCCACGGGACGGATAAATGAGCAGTTCTTC. This sequence encodes CATGRINEQFF. Based on the CDR3 plus reference TRBV2 and TRBJ2-1, the full variable domain is EPEVTQTPSHQVTQMGQEVILRCVPISNHLYFYWYRQILGQKVEFLVSFYNNEISEKSEIFDDQFSVERPDGSNFTLKIRSTKLEDSAMYFCATGRINEQFFGPGTRLTVL.

In its sample, this clone was seen a few times. The chain carries TRBV6-6 and TRBJ1-6; D not certain. This CDR3 region has 13 residues. Germline V gene data show CDR1 as MNHNY and CDR2 as SVGAGI (reference sequence). V lost 4 bases and J lost 10, with 11 bases in between. The CDR3 coding sequence is TGTGCCAGCAGTTCCATGATGGGGTCACCCCTCCACTTT. This encodes CASSSMMGSPLHF.

The chain joins TRBV4-1 to TRBJ1-1; D might be TRBD1 (6 bases). The length of the CDR3 is 16 residues. With 4 bases removed from V and 2 bases from J, the gap between germline ends came to 17 bases. Germline lookup yields CDR1 MGHRA and CDR2 YSYEKL. The CDR3 region is CASSLAFQGLNTEAFF. CDR3 coding DNA: TGCGCCAGCAGCCTAGCGTTCCAGGGGCTAAACACTGAAGCTTTCTTT.

The chain recombines TRBV5-1 with TRBJ2-3, with 13 bases that match TRBD2. This CDR3 has 15 amino acids. V shed 4 bases and J 6 bases; nucleotides not matched to a gene: 5. CDR1 and CDR2 (germline): SGHRS, YFSETQ. The CDR3 region is CASSTGLAGIDTQYF. For the CDR3, the DNA is TGCGCCAGCAGCACGGGACTAGCGGGGATCGATACGCAGTATTTT.

The rearrangement uses TRBV19 and TRBJ2-3, with D perhaps TRBD1 or TRBD2 (6 bases each). Trimming shortened V by 3 bases and J by 2 bases, and 12 bases separated the two germline ends. The germline V gene has CDR1 LNHDA and CDR2 SQIVND (reference sequence). The CDR3 totals 15 residues. CDR3 sequence: CASSMWGANTDTQYF. In nucleotides, the CDR3 is TGTGCCAGTAGTATGTGGGGGGCCAACACAGATACGCAGTATTTT. The full variable domain, its missing parts supplied by reference TRBV19 and TRBJ2-3, is DGGITQSPKYLFRKEGQNVTLSCEQNLNHDAMYWYRQDPGQGLRLIYYSQIVNDFQKGDIAEGYSVSREKKESFPLTVTSAQKNPTAFYLCASSMWGANTDTQYFGPGTRLTVL.